The next 10 T cell receptor beta chains were all read from a single sample in a study of T cell responses to AZD1222 COVID-19 vaccine. The data were produced by immunoSEQ multiplex PCR, yet TCRdb's version contains in-frame clones alone and is incomplete. The data hold some 130,000 clones, with over 90% observed a single time. The source was peripheral blood, collected on day 0 of AZD1222 vaccination. These receptors were collected from an adult in good health.

V and J are TRBV13 and TRBJ2-7; D gene ambiguous. Trimming removed 0 bases at V and 0 bases at J, with 12 bases between. CDR1 PRHDT and CDR2 FYEKMQ come from the germline V gene (reference sequence). The CDR3 consists of 16 residues. The CDR3 nucleotides read TGTGCCAGCAGCTTAGGCCAGTCAAGGAGCTCCTACGAGCAGTACTTC. Its protein is CASSLGQSRSSYEQYF.

This chain uses TRBV10-3 with TRBJ2-7, with TRBD1 matching over 11 bases. The germline V gene encodes CDR1 ENHRY and CDR2 SYGVKD. The CDR3 has 16 residues. With 3 bases clipped from V and 2 bases from J, the junction kept 6 bases outside the gene matches. The chain's CDR3 is CAISDIPGQGAYEQYF. The CDR3 DNA reads as TGTGCCATCAGTGACATTCCGGGACAGGGGGCCTACGAGCAGTACTTC.

V usage is TRBV6-5 and J usage is TRBJ1-1, with D tentatively TRBD1 (5 bases). This CDR3 has 14 residues. Between the trimmed V and J ends, which lost 5 bases and 6 bases, there was a span of 16 bases. Germline V CDR1 and CDR2: MNHEY, SVGAGI. CDR3 coding DNA: TGTGCCAGCAGTCTCACCGGGGGGGTCGCTGAAGCTTTCTTT. Amino acid sequence: CASSLTGGVAEAFF.

The chain links TRBV4-3 to TRBJ2-7, with 7 bases aligning to TRBD2. The junction had 8 bases not matched to a gene; V was cut back by 0 bases and J by 6 bases. CDR1 and CDR2 from the germline V gene are LGHNA and YSLEER. This CDR3 is built from 15 residues. CDR3 DNA sequence: TGCGCCAGCAGCCAAGATCGGGGCGGGGGTCGCGAGCAGTACTTC. Translation: CASSQDRGGGREQYF.

The chain links TRBV2 to TRBJ1-1, with unresolved D. The CDR3 is 15 amino acids. V lost 6 bases, J lost 1 base, and 15 bases lay in between. The germline gives CDR1 SNHLY, CDR2 FYNNEI. The CDR3 is CASRETDGGNTEAFF. CDR3 nucleotides: TGTGCCAGCAGGGAAACGGACGGTGGGAACACTGAAGCTTTCTTT.

This clone appeared once. The chain uses TRBV12-3 or TRBV12-4 and TRBJ1-1; D unclear. CDR3 length: 13 residues. V was trimmed by 0 bases and J by 1 base, leaving 3 bases between them. CDR3 loop: CASSLAPNTEAFF. The CDR3 DNA sequence: TGTGCCAGCAGTTTAGCCCCGAACACTGAAGCTTTCTTT.

The gene calls are TRBV28 and TRBJ1-1; a possible D gene is TRBD1 (6 bases). Per the germline V gene, CDR1 is MDHEN and CDR2 is SYDVKM. V was clipped by 6 bases and J by 1 base, with 9 bases between them. The CDR3 is 13 residues long. CDR3 bases: TGTGCCAGCAGACCGACAGGGAACACTGAAGCTTTCTTT. It translates to CASRPTGNTEAFF.

The V and J genes are TRBV12-2 and TRBJ1-6; the table's D call TRBD1 went unverified against the DNA. TRBV12-2 is tagged as a pseudogene. CDR3 length: 15 residues. CDR3 nucleotide sequence: TGTGCAAGTCGCGCATCGGGACAGTCGAATTCACCCCTCCACTTT. Protein sequence: CASRASGQSNSPLHF.

The chain recombines TRBV9 with TRBJ2-3; unclear D gene. Germline loops: CDR1 SGDLS, CDR2 YYNGEE. CDR3 size: 14 residues. Trimming took off 5 bases at V and 0 bases at J, with 10 bases between the two ends. The CDR3 loop is CASSRALSTDTQYF. The CDR3 DNA sequence: TGTGCCAGCAGTCGAGCCTTAAGCACAGATACGCAGTATTTT.

The chain is built from TRBV28 and TRBJ1-1; maybe TRBD1 (5 bases). The germline V and J ends were trimmed by 5 bases and 3 bases, with 10 bases remaining between them. Germline CDR1 and CDR2: MDHEN and SYDVKM. The CDR3 spans 13 residues. CDR3 sequence (DNA): TGTGCCAGCAGTGACAGTTCCTACACTGAAGCTTTCTTT. Amino acids: CASSDSSYTEAFF.